The 2 T cell receptor beta chains given below trace back to one sample, sequenced in a study of Graves' ophthalmopathy and Graves' hyperthyroidism. Amplifying from RNA transcripts, the study obtained TCR beta CDR3 regions. The first round was an RT-PCR with HTBI primers, and the second round was a multiplex PCR. Each CDR3 protein gets one entry after TCRdb re-called the multiplex PCR reads with MiXCR. This table has around 1.1 million distinct CDR3 sequences, roughly two fifths appearing once. Source material: peripheral blood or thyroid tissue (not recorded which). Receptor source: an adult man with Graves' hyperthyroidism.

Many counts were recorded for this clonotype. The chain recombines TRBV11-2 with TRBJ2-7, with D possibly being TRBD1 or TRBD2 (5 bases each). The CDR3 covers 15 residues. Trimming removed 0 bases from V and 4 bases from J, with 13 bases in between. Germline values: CDR1 SGHAT, CDR2 FQNNGV. CDR3 protein: CASSLEPAGTYEQYF. The CDR3, as DNA: TGTGCCAGCAGCTTAGAGCCCGCAGGGACGTACGAGCAGTACTTC.

The CDR3, as DNA: TGTGCCAGTTGGTCTAGCAATTCACCCCTCCACTTT. Translated, it gives CASWSSNSPLHF. The chain carries TRBV10-3 and TRBJ1-6; no firm D call. The germline V gene encodes CDR1 ENHRY and CDR2 SYGVKD. The V end was cut by 10 bases, the J end by 7 bases, with 11 bases between. The CDR3 has 12 residues.